This is a list of T cell receptor delta chains from one sample in a study of DNA immune sequencing with unique molecular identifiers. TCRdb re-called the multiplex PCR reads using CATT. The sample records 1,500 to 2,000 delta-chain clones, around an eighth being singletons. The sample was gamma-delta T cells enriched from blood buffy coat, or unenriched PBMCs (not recorded which). All receptors come from a human donor in good health. Each CDR3 is given with its conserved first and last residue. D genes are given only for firm matches. The size entry is marked missing in some rows and otherwise reads once, few, many or a size class.

CDR3nt: TGTGCCTGTGACTACGTACTGGGGGATACGAATCAGACCGATAAACTCATCTTT
CDR3aa: CACDYVLGDTNQTDKLIF
v_gene: TRDV2
j_gene: TRDJ1
d_gene: TRDD3
abundance: medium-sized

CDR3nt: TGTGCCTGTGACAGACGGCCCCCCTTACTGGGCCCGTACACCGATAAACTCATCTTT
CDR3aa: CACDRRPPLLGPYTDKLIF
v_gene: TRDV2
j_gene: TRDJ1
d_gene: -
abundance: medium-sized

CDR3nt: TGTGCCTGTGTAGGGGAGGGCATCTGGGACACCCGACAGATGTTTTTC
CDR3aa: CACVGEGIWDTRQMFF
v_gene: TRDV2
j_gene: TRDJ3
d_gene: -
abundance: medium-sized

CDR3nt: TGTGCCTGTGACTCGTTACTGGGGGCCAAAACCGATAAACTCATCTTT
CDR3aa: CACDSLLGAKTDKLIF
v_gene: TRDV2
j_gene: TRDJ1
d_gene: TRDD3
abundance: medium-sized

CDR3nt: TGTGCTCTTGGAATCGGTCTATTACTGGGGGGTCGCACCGATAAACTCATCTTT
CDR3aa: CALGIGLLLGGRTDKLIF
v_gene: TRDV1
j_gene: TRDJ1
d_gene: TRDD3
abundance: few

CDR3nt: TGTGCCTGTGACACACTGGGGCGTAACACCGATAAACTCATCTTT
CDR3aa: CACDTLGRNTDKLIF
v_gene: TRDV2
j_gene: TRDJ1
d_gene: TRDD3
abundance: many

CDR3nt: TGTGCCTGTGACACCGTAGGAGGTGGGGATATCCGATCCGATAAACTCATCTTT
CDR3aa: CACDTVGGGDIRSDKLIF
v_gene: TRDV2
j_gene: TRDJ1
d_gene: TRDD3
abundance: large

CDR3nt: TGTGCCTGTGACACCGTAACCACACTGGGGGATAATGGCGATAAACTCATCTTT
CDR3aa: CACDTVTTLGDNGDKLIF
v_gene: TRDV2
j_gene: TRDJ1
d_gene: TRDD3
abundance: large

CDR3nt: TGTGCCTGTGACACCGTCCGGGGGATACGCGAAAACATGTACACCGATAAACTCATCTTT
CDR3aa: CACDTVRGIRENMYTDKLIF
v_gene: TRDV2
j_gene: TRDJ1
d_gene: TRDD3
abundance: medium-sized

CDR3nt: TGTGCCTGTGACCTACTGGGGGAAAACACCGATAAACTCATCTTT
CDR3aa: CACDLLGENTDKLIF
v_gene: TRDV2
j_gene: TRDJ1
d_gene: TRDD3
abundance: large

CDR3nt: TGTGCTCTCTTCCCCCGTCTTACTTCCGGCCCTTGGGTCCCCGATAAACTCATCTTT
CDR3aa: CALFPRLTSGPWVPDKLIF
v_gene: TRAV38-2/DV8
j_gene: TRDJ1
d_gene: -
abundance: many

CDR3nt: TGTGCTCTTGGGGAATGCGGGCTGGGGGGCCTCACCGATAAACTCATCTTT
CDR3aa: CALGECGLGGLTDKLIF
v_gene: TRDV1
j_gene: TRDJ1
d_gene: TRDD3
abundance: few

CDR3nt: TGTGCCTGTGACATTCTACTGGGGGATACGGACTCCTGGGACACCCGACAGATGTTTTTC
CDR3aa: CACDILLGDTDSWDTRQMFF
v_gene: TRDV2
j_gene: TRDJ3
d_gene: TRDD3
abundance: -

CDR3nt: TGTGCCTGTGACGCCGTGGGGACGACTGAGGGATCCTCCACCGATAAACTCATCTTT
CDR3aa: CACDAVGTTEGSSTDKLIF
v_gene: TRDV2
j_gene: TRDJ1
d_gene: -
abundance: medium-sized

CDR3nt: TGTGCTCTTGGGGAAACGCCGGAGGTCCCCCCGGTGTACTGGGGGATACATACCGATAAACTCATCTTT
CDR3aa: CALGETPEVPPVYWGIHTDKLIF
v_gene: TRDV1
j_gene: TRDJ1
d_gene: TRDD3
abundance: -

CDR3nt: TGTGCCTGTGACACCGGTACTGGGGGGCCCTATTCCGGTAAACTCATCTTT
CDR3aa: CACDTGTGGPYSGKLIF
v_gene: TRDV2
j_gene: TRDJ1
d_gene: TRDD3
abundance: many

CDR3nt: TGTGCCTGTGACACCTTGGGGACCACGAACGGCTCCTGGGACACCCGACAGATGTTTTTC
CDR3aa: CACDTLGTTNGSWDTRQMFF
v_gene: TRDV2
j_gene: TRDJ3
d_gene: -
abundance: hyperexpanded

CDR3nt: TGTGCCTGTGACACCGTAGAGGCCCTGGGGATACCCGACTCCTGGGACACCCGACAGATGTTTTTC
CDR3aa: CACDTVEALGIPDSWDTRQMFF
v_gene: TRDV2
j_gene: TRDJ3
d_gene: TRDD3
abundance: few

CDR3nt: TGTGCCTGTGACTTACTGGGGGATAGTGGGCGGACCGATAAACTCATCTTT
CDR3aa: CACDLLGDSGRTDKLIF
v_gene: TRDV2
j_gene: TRDJ1
d_gene: TRDD3
abundance: many

CDR3nt: TGTGCTCTTGGGGGGGTCCCGGCCTTCGCAGTGCAAACCGATAAACTCATCTTT
CDR3aa: CALGGVPAFAVQTDKLIF
v_gene: TRDV1
j_gene: TRDJ1
d_gene: -
abundance: few

CDR3nt: TGTGCCTGTGACACGGGATACGAGTCCTGGGACACCCGACAGATGTTTTTC
CDR3aa: CACDTGYESWDTRQMFF
v_gene: TRDV2
j_gene: TRDJ3
d_gene: TRDD3
abundance: medium-sized

CDR3nt: TGTGCCTGTGACACCTGGGGGAACACCGATAAACTCATCTTT
CDR3aa: CACDTWGNTDKLIF
v_gene: TRDV2
j_gene: TRDJ1
d_gene: TRDD3
abundance: many

CDR3nt: TGTGCCTGTGATTATTTACAAAGCTCCTGGGACACCCGACAGATGTTTTTC
CDR3aa: CACDYLQSSWDTRQMFF
v_gene: TRDV2
j_gene: TRDJ3
d_gene: -
abundance: medium-sized

CDR3nt: TGTGCCTGTGACACCGTTATCCGGGGGATAGGCGGGTACACCGATAAACTCATCTTT
CDR3aa: CACDTVIRGIGGYTDKLIF
v_gene: TRDV2
j_gene: TRDJ1
d_gene: TRDD3
abundance: -

CDR3nt: TGTGCCTGTGACACCCTTCTGAACGGGGATAAACTCATCTTT
CDR3aa: CACDTLLNGDKLIF
v_gene: TRDV2
j_gene: TRDJ1
d_gene: -
abundance: few

CDR3nt: TGTGCCTGTGACACAGGTACTGGGGGATACGTAAGCTCCTGGGACACCCGACAGATGTTTTTC
CDR3aa: CACDTGTGGYVSSWDTRQMFF
v_gene: TRDV2
j_gene: TRDJ3
d_gene: TRDD3
abundance: medium-sized

CDR3nt: TGTGCCTGTGACCCGGCGCCTTCAAGCTGGGGGATACGGGCCGATAAACTCATCTTT
CDR3aa: CACDPAPSSWGIRADKLIF
v_gene: TRDV2
j_gene: TRDJ1
d_gene: TRDD3
abundance: medium-sized

CDR3nt: TGTGCCTGTGACACCCTGAGGGTTTCTGGGGGACACGAGTACACCGATAAACTCATCTTT
CDR3aa: CACDTLRVSGGHEYTDKLIF
v_gene: TRDV2
j_gene: TRDJ1
d_gene: TRDD3
abundance: hyperexpanded

CDR3nt: TGTGCCTGTGCCCCCCTACTGGGGGATCGCGATAAACTCATCTTT
CDR3aa: CACAPLLGDRDKLIF
v_gene: TRDV2
j_gene: TRDJ1
d_gene: TRDD3
abundance: large

CDR3nt: TGTGCCTGTGACACCCTTCTACGTACTGGGGGACCCTCCTGGGACACCCGACAGATGTTTTTC
CDR3aa: CACDTLLRTGGPSWDTRQMFF
v_gene: TRDV2
j_gene: TRDJ3
d_gene: TRDD3
abundance: large

CDR3nt: TGTGCCTGTGACACCGGTAGCTGGGGGAGCTCCTGGGACACCCGACAGATGTTTTTC
CDR3aa: CACDTGSWGSSWDTRQMFF
v_gene: TRDV2
j_gene: TRDJ3
d_gene: TRDD3
abundance: medium-sized

CDR3nt: TGTGCCTGTGACACCGGGGGATACCGAGAATCCTGGGACACCCGACAGATGTTTTTC
CDR3aa: CACDTGGYRESWDTRQMFF
v_gene: TRDV2
j_gene: TRDJ3
d_gene: TRDD3
abundance: many

CDR3nt: TGTGCCTGTGACACCGTAACTGGGGGATACCTCTCCCGCACCGATAAACTCATCTTT
CDR3aa: CACDTVTGGYLSRTDKLIF
v_gene: TRDV2
j_gene: TRDJ1
d_gene: TRDD3
abundance: many